This TCR beta chain was sequenced in a study of radiotherapy plus CTLA-4 blockade in lung cancer. Focal radiation with ipilimumab CTLA-4 blockade was given to patients with chemo-refractory metastatic non-small-cell lung cancer. On this clone: Antigen unknown.

Germline-derived CDR1 and CDR2 are MNHNY and SVGAGI (reference sequence). With 5 bases removed from V and 3 bases from J, the gap between germline ends came to 16 bases. The CDR3 extends over 15 amino acids. Study results and limitations: Dynamics of early blood T cell clones, together with interferon-beta, were reportedly the best predictors of response. TCR clones from tumors expanded in blood after radiotherapy plus ipilimumab.

Some clones are missing from TCRdb's copy, which holds only in-frame ones; the method was immunoSEQ multiplex PCR. The sample includes 100,000 or so clones, roughly four fifths of them seen just once. The chain uses TRBV6-6 and TRBJ1-2; D ambiguous. Sample: peripheral blood, taken from a patient treated with radiotherapy plus ipilimumab. The source of this sequence is a human donor with non-small cell lung cancer that progressed on radiotherapy plus ipilimumab. The CDR3 coding sequence is TGTGCCAGCAGTACAAGGACGCGTGGGTACTATGGCTACACCTTC. This encodes CASSTRTRGYYGYTF.